This T cell receptor beta chain stems from a study of blood T cell repertoires in COVID-19 (dated by TCRdb to the early 2020s). A note on the overall study: Samples from collaborators originated in the United States, Italy and Spain and spanned both the acute and convalescent phases of COVID-19. Where HLA class I and class II types were available, the types were taken from metadata supplied by the sample provider, not from assay-based typing. Nearly every sample came with metadata listing a de-identified subject ID, COVID-19 status, age in years and sex. The repertoires were released in a freely available public database intended as a resource for research on the immune response to SARS-CoV-2. The prospective study material was composed of cDNA or gDNA derived from T cells, B-cell-depleted T cells, or PBMCs. The samples were drawn from two sources: the first 160 participants of the ongoing ImmuneRACE study, and over 950 subjects contributed by 6 global collaborators. The dataset comprised deeply sampled blood TCRbeta repertoires from subjects exposed to, actively infected with, or recovered from COVID-19. The paper's findings and limits, for the study overall: The quantity of clinical and demographic metadata differed by source and by participant and was supplied without curation.

Concerning this clone: Its binding antigen is unknown. The input lacks base qualities; no much larger clone sits a single base away.

The junction carries 15 bases between V and J, which are trimmed by 4 bases and 3 bases respectively. The CDR3 starts with the cysteine, ends with the phenylalanine, and has 16 residues. The CDR3 DNA has 48 bases and is translated from base 1. From the germline V gene, CDR1 is MDHEN and CDR2 is SYDVKM. TCRbeta CDR3 regions were amplified from genomic DNA using the immunoSEQ Assay, a bias-controlled multiplex PCR. Under the source paper's analysis protocol: Nucleated cell counts per sample were estimated from amplification of reference gene primers within the assay. To quantify the absolute abundance of each unique TCRbeta CDR3 rearrangement, sequence reads were collapsed and filtered. For each sample, productive Simpson clonality was calculated as the square root of Simpson's diversity index across productive rearrangements. The immuneACCESS repertoire file appears here via TCRdb, limited to in-frame rearrangements. These files lack a portion of the clones; in checked studies, under half of the deficit traces to unresolved V genes, and the cause of the others is not known. The V and J calls and clone size were taken over from that table, and D and trimming were inferred from the DNA. The sample table contains 300,000 or so clones; only one count was recorded for about 90% of them. Of the sample, less than 3.5% is held by the ten largest clones.

Participants in the prospective study were aged roughly 18 to 100 years, lived in about two dozen United States geographic areas, and enrolled through a virtual design. In the prospective study, participants were assigned to cohorts based on the clinical history participants reported in a screening survey and a study questionnaire. A participant counted as exposed if, within 2 weeks of entering the study, that participant had been in contact with someone who had a PCR-confirmed or clinician-diagnosed COVID-19 case. In the prospective study, mobile phlebotomists collected whole blood, serum and a nasopharyngeal or oropharyngeal swab from each participant. Prospective study participants could optionally give additional blood draws and questionnaires over an approximately 2-month period. Before DNA extraction, blood samples from the prospective study were shipped at room temperature or frozen.

The sequence is built from TRBV28 and TRBJ1-4; tentative D gene TRBD1, with 6 bases matching. The clonotype comes from a woman in her 50s who had been exposed to COVID-19. The specimen sequenced was PBMCs or T cells enriched from blood (not recorded which). The nucleotide sequence reads as follows: TGTGCCAGCAGTTCCCCGGGGGGCCCATCTAATGAAAAACTGTTTTTT. This gives the protein CASSSPGGPSNEKLFF.